A selection of T cell receptor beta chains follows, all from one sample in a study of shared clonotypes between healthy human individuals. Profiled with immunoSEQ multiplex PCR; TCRdb holds only in-frame clones, not every one. Of about 2 million clones in the sample, about 95% are singletons; the top ten hold 0.85% to 1.2%. Sequencing used naive CD8+ T cells sorted from blood. Every receptor here comes from a man aged 18 to 29 in good health. The CDR3 runs from the conserved cysteine through the conserved F or W.

v_call: TRBV7-9
cdr3_aa: CASSVSTGANVLTF

v_call: TRBV19
cdr3_aa: CASSIDGENYEQYF

v_call: TRBV30
cdr3_aa: CAWSVTNYGYTF

v_call: TRBV5-4
cdr3_aa: CASSVDRGPEAFF

v_call: TRBV27
cdr3_aa: CASSLLGTMNTEAFF

v_call: TRBV6-5
cdr3_aa: CASSPTPGGSYEQYF

v_call: TRBV10-1
cdr3_aa: CASSESIGVNSPLHF

v_call: TRBV7-6
cdr3_aa: CASSLGIRGQGTSNEKLFF

v_call: TRBV19
cdr3_aa: CASSIASYSNQPQHF

v_call: TRBV7-6
cdr3_aa: CASSDGQGLMNTEAFF

v_call: TRBV5-1
cdr3_aa: CASSLAVQTRDTEAFF

v_call: TRBV5-8
cdr3_aa: CASSLRSEGLISYSNQPQHF

v_call: TRBV6-5
cdr3_aa: CASSYLGTSGGEQYF

v_call: TRBV29-1
cdr3_aa: CSPQITGELFF

v_call: TRBV9
cdr3_aa: CASSVRREAPSVEQYF

v_call: TRBV6-5
cdr3_aa: CASSYQVRTEAFF

v_call: TRBV11-2
cdr3_aa: CASSLGGLGDYTGELFF

v_call: TRBV13
cdr3_aa: CASAFRDVQTQYF

v_call: TRBV11-2
cdr3_aa: CASSLDPRIEGAFF

v_call: TRBV5-1
cdr3_aa: CASSLAGSSYEQYF

v_call: TRBV27
cdr3_aa: CASSLSVGYEQYF

v_call: TRBV15
cdr3_aa: CATSRVREGYEQYF

v_call: TRBV12-2
cdr3_aa: CASRLVGEGRYEQYF

v_call: TRBV11-1
cdr3_aa: CASSSRDKIYEQYF

v_call: TRBV5-1
cdr3_aa: CASSFPENYNEQFF

v_call: TRBV4-3
cdr3_aa: CASSQEGGGLHNEQFF

v_call: TRBV6-5
cdr3_aa: CASSSGQGLAFF

v_call: TRBV5-4
cdr3_aa: CASSSRLAGGSYNEQFF

v_call: TRBV27
cdr3_aa: CASSLHNEQFF

v_call: TRBV27
cdr3_aa: CASSFSGQGSTDTQYF

v_call: TRBV7-9
cdr3_aa: CASSLGGLAGSTDTQYF

v_call: TRBV7-8
cdr3_aa: CASSWPGQWDLGGNQPQHF

v_call: TRBV5-5
cdr3_aa: CASSLARTGRYTEAFF

v_call: TRBV7-9
cdr3_aa: CASEGSGSSYNEQFF

v_call: TRBV19
cdr3_aa: CASSIAHRSYNEQFF

v_call: TRBV30
cdr3_aa: CAWSPGGGKLAFF

v_call: TRBV18
cdr3_aa: CASSRGGDNQPQHF

v_call: TRBV7-6
cdr3_aa: CASSPGLAANEQFF

v_call: TRBV5-1
cdr3_aa: CASSLGQEGYTF

v_call: TRBV2
cdr3_aa: CASSVSFRDSENTEAFF

v_call: TRBV27
cdr3_aa: CASGPVGADTQYF

v_call: TRBV4-1
cdr3_aa: CASSQEGLADTLAKNIQYF

v_call: TRBV2
cdr3_aa: CASSESWGQQYNEQFF

v_call: TRBV6-5
cdr3_aa: CASSYRINGNGYTF

v_call: TRBV7-9
cdr3_aa: CASSHTGDTTAEQYF